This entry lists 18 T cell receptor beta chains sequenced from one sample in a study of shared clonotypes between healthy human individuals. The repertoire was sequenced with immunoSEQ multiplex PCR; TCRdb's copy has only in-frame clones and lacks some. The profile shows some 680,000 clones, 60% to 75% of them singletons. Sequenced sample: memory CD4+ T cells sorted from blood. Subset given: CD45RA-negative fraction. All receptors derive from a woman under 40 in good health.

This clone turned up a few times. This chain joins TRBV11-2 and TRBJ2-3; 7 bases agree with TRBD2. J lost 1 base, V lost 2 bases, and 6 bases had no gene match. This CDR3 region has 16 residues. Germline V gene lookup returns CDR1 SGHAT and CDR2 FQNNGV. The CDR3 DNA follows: TGTGCCAGCAGCTTAATGGGGGGGATCGGCACAGATACGCAGTATTTT. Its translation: CASSLMGGIGTDTQYF.

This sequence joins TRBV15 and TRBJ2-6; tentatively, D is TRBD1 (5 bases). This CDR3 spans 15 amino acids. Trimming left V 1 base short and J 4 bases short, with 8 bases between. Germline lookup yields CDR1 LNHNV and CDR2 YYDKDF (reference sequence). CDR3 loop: CATSRGGAGANVLTF. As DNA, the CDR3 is TGTGCCACCAGCAGAGGGGGCGCCGGGGCCAACGTCCTGACTTTC.

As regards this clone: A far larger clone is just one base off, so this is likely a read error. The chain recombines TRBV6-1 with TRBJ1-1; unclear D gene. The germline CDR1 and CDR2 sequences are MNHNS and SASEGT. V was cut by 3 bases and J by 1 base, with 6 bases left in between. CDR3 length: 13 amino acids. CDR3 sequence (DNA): TGTGCCAGCAGTGAGCGGGAGAACACTGAAGCTTTCTTT. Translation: CASSERENTEAFF.

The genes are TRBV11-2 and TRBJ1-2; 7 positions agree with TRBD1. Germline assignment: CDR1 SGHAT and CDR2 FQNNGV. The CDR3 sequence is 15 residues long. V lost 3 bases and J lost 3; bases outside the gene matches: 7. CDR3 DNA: TGTGCCAGCAGCTTTAGAGTCCAGGGGGACTATGGCTACACCTTC. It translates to CASSFRVQGDYGYTF.

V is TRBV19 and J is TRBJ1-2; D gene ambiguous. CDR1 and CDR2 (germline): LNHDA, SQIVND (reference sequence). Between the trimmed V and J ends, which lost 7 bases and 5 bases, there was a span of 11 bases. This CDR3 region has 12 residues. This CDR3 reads CASTTELYGYTF. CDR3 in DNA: TGTGCCAGTACGACGGAGCTTTATGGCTACACCTTC.

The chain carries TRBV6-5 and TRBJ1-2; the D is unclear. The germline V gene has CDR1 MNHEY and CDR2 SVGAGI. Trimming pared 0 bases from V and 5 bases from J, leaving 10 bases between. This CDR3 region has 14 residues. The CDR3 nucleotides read TGTGCCAGCAGTTACTCGGTGGAAGGATATGGCTACACCTTC. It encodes CASSYSVEGYGYTF.

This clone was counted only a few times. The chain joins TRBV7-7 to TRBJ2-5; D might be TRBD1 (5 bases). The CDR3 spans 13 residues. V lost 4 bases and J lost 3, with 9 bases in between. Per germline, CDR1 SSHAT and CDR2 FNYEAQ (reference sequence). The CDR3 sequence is CASSSDREETQYF. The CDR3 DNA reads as TGTGCCAGCAGCTCCGACAGAGAAGAGACCCAGTACTTC.

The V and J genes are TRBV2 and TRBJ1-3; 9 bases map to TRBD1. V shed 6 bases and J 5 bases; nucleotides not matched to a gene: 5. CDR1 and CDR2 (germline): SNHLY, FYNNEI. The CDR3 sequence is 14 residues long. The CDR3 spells CASRGGQGRNTIYF. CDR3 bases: TGTGCCAGCAGAGGGGGACAGGGCCGAAACACCATATATTTT.

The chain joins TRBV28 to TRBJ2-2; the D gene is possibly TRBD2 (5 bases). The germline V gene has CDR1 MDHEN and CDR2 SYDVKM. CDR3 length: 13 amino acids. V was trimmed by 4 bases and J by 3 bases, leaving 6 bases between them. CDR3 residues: CASSSGDTGELFF. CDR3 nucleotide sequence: TGTGCCAGCAGTTCCGGGGACACCGGGGAGCTGTTTTTT.

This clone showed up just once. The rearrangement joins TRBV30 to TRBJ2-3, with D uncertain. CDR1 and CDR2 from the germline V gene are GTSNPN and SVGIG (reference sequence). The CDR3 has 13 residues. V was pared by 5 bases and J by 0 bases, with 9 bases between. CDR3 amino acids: CAWDTYSTDTQYF. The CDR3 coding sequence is TGTGCCTGGGACACCTATAGCACAGATACGCAGTATTTT.

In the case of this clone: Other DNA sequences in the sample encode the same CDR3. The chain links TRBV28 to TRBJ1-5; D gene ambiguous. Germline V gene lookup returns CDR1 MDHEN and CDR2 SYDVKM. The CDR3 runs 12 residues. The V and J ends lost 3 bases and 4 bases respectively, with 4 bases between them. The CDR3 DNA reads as TGTGCCAGCAGTTTGGGAAATCAGCCCCAGCATTTT. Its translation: CASSLGNQPQHF.

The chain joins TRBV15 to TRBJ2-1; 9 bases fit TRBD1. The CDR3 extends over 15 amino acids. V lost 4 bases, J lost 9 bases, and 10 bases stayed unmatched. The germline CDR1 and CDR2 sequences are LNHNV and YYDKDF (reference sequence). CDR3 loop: CATSTETGGATEQFF. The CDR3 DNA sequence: TGTGCCACCAGCACCGAGACAGGGGGGGCTACTGAGCAGTTCTTC.

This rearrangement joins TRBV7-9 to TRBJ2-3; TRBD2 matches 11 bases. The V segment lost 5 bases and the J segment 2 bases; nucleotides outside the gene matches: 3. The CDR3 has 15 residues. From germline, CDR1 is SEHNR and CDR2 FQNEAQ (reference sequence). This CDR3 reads CASSNSGRATDTQYF. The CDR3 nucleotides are TGTGCCAGCAGCAATAGCGGGAGGGCCACAGATACGCAGTATTTT.

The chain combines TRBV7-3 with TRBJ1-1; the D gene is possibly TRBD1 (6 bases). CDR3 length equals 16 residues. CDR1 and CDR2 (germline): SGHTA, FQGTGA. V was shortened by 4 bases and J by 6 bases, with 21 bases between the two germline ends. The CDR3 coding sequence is TGTGCCAGCAGCTCGTCCGGGCCAGGGGCGGGGGCTGAAGCTTTCTTT. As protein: CASSSSGPGAGAEAFF.

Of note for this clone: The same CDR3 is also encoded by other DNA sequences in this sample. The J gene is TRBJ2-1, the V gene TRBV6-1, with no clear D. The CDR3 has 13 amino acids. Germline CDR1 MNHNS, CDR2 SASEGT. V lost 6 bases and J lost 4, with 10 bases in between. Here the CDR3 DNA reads TGTGCCAGCAGGCCCCCGGAGTACAATGAGCAGTTCTTC. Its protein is CASRPPEYNEQFF.

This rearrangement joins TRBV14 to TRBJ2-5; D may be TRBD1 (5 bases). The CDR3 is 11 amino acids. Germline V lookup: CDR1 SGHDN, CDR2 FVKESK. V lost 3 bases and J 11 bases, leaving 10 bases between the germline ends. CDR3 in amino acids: CASSHGHRQYF. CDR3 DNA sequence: TGTGCCAGCAGCCATGGACACCGGCAGTACTTC.

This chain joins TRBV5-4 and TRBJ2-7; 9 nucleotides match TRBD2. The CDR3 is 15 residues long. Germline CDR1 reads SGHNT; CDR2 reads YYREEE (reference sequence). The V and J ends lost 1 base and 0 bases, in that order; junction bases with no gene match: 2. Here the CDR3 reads CASSLPSGNSYEQYF. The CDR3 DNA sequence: TGTGCCAGCAGCTTGCCTAGCGGGAACTCCTACGAGCAGTACTTC.

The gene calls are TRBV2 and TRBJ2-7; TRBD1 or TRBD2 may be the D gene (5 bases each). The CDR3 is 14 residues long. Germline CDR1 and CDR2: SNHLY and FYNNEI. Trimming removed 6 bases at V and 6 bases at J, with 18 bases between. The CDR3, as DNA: TGTGCCAGCAGCAAAGTCCCACCGAGGGGCGAGCAGTACTTC. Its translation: CASSKVPPRGEQYF.